This T cell receptor (beta chain) was recovered during a study of OX40 agonist ivuxolimab in advanced cancers. Study information: Given to patients was ivuxolimab, an agonistic anti-OX40 (CD134) antibody. Head and neck, renal cell, melanoma or hepatocellular carcinoma were the cancers that dose-escalation patients had. Study conclusions and caveats: Some of the nonresponding patients also showed low levels of normalized T-cell clonal expansion.

Comments on this clone: Antigen: not known.

In germline, CDR1 is SGDLS, CDR2 YYNGEE. Trimming took off 5 bases at V and 1 base at J, with 15 bases between the two ends. The CDR3 sequence is 16 residues long. Libraries were prepared by immunoSEQ multiplex PCR; TCRdb keeps only in-frame clonotypes and omits some of them. The sample lists 65,000 to 85,000 clones, approximately 81% occurring once. J is TRBJ2-2 and V is TRBV9; tentatively, D is TRBD1 or TRBD2 (6 bases each). The sample here was CD4+ or CD8+ T cells sorted from blood, taken in a trial of the OX40 agonist ivuxolimab. The receptor was isolated from an adult with an advanced solid tumor such as melanoma, head and neck, liver or kidney cancer. CDR3 nucleotide sequence: TGTGCCAGCAGTGACGTTAGGGGGGAGAACACCGGGGAGCTGTTTTTT. Protein sequence: CASSDVRGENTGELFF.